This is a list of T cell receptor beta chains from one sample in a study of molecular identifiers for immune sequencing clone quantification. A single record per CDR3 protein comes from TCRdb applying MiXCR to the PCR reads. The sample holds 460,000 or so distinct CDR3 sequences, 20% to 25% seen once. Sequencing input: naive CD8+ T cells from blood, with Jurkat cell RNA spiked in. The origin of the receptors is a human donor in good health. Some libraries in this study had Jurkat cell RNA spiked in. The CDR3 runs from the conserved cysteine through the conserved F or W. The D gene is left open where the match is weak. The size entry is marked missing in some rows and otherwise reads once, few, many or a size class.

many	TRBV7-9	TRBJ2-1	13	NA	CASSLGTYNEQFF	TGTGCCAGCAGCTTAGGTACATACAATGAGCAGTTCTTC
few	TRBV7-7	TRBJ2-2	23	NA	CASSPGSVIPNPGLRANTGELFF	TGTGCCAGCAGCCCTGGAAGCGTAATACCCAATCCTGGATTAAGAGCCAACACCGGGGAGCTGTTTTTT
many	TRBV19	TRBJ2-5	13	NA	CASIGGVEETQYF	TGTGCCAGTATCGGTGGGGTTGAAGAGACCCAGTACTTC
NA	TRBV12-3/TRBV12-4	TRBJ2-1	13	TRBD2	CASGLAGEGGEVF	TGTGCCAGTGGACTAGCGGGAGAGGGGGGCGAGGTCTTC
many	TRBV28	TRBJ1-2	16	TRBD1	CASSLYGDREDYGYTF	TGTGCCAGCAGTTTATATGGGGACAGGGAAGACTATGGCTACACCTTC
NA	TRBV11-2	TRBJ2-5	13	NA	CASSERARETQYF	TGTGCCAGCAGCGAGCGGGCCCGAGAGACCCAGTACTTC
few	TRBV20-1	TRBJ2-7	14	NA	CSARVEGHSYEQYF	TGCAGTGCTAGAGTAGAAGGGCACTCCTACGAGCAGTACTTC
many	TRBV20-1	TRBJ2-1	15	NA	CSARDLSGAENEQFF	TGCAGTGCTAGAGATTTGTCAGGGGCTGAGAATGAGCAGTTCTTC
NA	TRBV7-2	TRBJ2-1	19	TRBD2	CASSLARTRRGDSYNEQFF	TGTGCCAGCAGCTTAGCGCGAACCAGGCGGGGGGACTCCTACAATGAGCAGTTCTTC
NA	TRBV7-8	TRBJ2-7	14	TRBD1	CASGRSGQTYEQYF	TGTGCCAGCGGCCGATCGGGACAGACCTACGAGCAGTACTTC
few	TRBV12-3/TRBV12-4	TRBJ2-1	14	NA	CASSYAGATDEQFF	TGTGCCAGCAGTTATGCGGGGGCCACAGATGAGCAGTTCTTC
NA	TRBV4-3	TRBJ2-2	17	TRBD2	CASSQDWSGRASGELFF	TGCGCCAGCAGCCAAGATTGGAGCGGGAGGGCCTCCGGGGAGCTGTTTTTT
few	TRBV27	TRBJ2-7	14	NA	CASSPPARSYEQYF	TGTGCCAGCAGTCCCCCTGCTCGCTCCTACGAGCAGTACTTC
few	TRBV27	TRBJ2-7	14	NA	CASSFGHRSYEQYF	TGTGCCAGCAGTTTTGGCCACAGAAGCTACGAGCAGTACTTC
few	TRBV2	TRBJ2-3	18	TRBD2	CASSDPGTSGSGTDTQYF	TGTGCCAGCAGCGACCCTGGGACTAGCGGGAGTGGCACAGATACGCAGTATTTT
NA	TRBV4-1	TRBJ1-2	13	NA	CASSPVLGPGYTF	TGCGCCAGCAGCCCAGTCCTGGGTCCTGGCTACACCTTC
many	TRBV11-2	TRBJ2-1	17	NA	CASSFPRGEAGGNEQFF	TGTGCCAGCAGCTTTCCCCGCGGGGAGGCTGGGGGGAATGAGCAGTTCTTC
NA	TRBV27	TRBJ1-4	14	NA	CASRGGPDGEELFF	TGTGCCAGCAGGGGTGGCCCGGACGGTGAAGAACTGTTTTTT
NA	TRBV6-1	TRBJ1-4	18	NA	CASSEPTVGGATNEKLFF	TGTGCCAGCAGTGAACCGACAGTCGGTGGGGCAACTAATGAAAAACTGTTTTTT
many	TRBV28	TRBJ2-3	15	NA	CASSGLVRLTDTQYF	TGTGCCAGCAGTGGGTTGGTCAGACTCACAGATACGCAGTATTTT
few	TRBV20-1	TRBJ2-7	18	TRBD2	CSARAALGLTSSHYEQYF	TGCAGTGCTAGAGCTGCCCTGGGACTAACCTCAAGTCACTACGAGCAGTACTTC
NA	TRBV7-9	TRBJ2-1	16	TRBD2	CASLNGGAGEDGEQFF	TGTGCCAGCCTGAACGGGGGGGCGGGAGAAGATGGTGAGCAGTTCTTC
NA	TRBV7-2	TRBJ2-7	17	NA	CASSLAFRTADPNEQYF	TGTGCCAGCAGCTTAGCGTTTAGGACCGCGGACCCTAACGAGCAGTACTTC
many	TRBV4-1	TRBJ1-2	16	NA	CASSQDRTESNYGYTF	TGCGCCAGCAGCCAAGATAGGACAGAGAGTAACTATGGCTACACCTTC
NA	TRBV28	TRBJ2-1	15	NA	CASSGDGGPTNEQFF	TGTGCCAGCAGTGGGGACGGAGGGCCGACCAATGAGCAGTTCTTC
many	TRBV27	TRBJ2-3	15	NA	CASSPSSGITDTQYF	TGTGCCAGCAGTCCGTCGTCCGGGATAACAGATACGCAGTATTTT
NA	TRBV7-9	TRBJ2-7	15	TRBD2	CANSPPGTSGYEQYF	TGTGCCAACAGCCCACCCGGGACTAGCGGCTACGAGCAGTACTTC
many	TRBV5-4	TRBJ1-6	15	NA	CASSKGESYNSPLHF	TGTGCCAGCAGCAAGGGAGAGTCTTATAATTCACCCCTCCACTTT
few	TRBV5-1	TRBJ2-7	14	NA	CASSHDKITYEQYF	TGCGCCAGCAGTCATGACAAGATCACCTACGAGCAGTACTTC
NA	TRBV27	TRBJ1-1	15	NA	CASSSLSAANTEAFF	TGTGCCAGCAGTTCATTGAGCGCGGCGAACACTGAAGCTTTCTTT
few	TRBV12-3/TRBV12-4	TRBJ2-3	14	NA	CASSLTDPEDTQYF	TGTGCCAGCAGTTTAACGGACCCCGAGGATACGCAGTATTTT
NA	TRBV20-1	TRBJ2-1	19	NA	CSARTFLPPNAPAYNEQFF	TGCAGTGCTAGGACTTTCTTGCCCCCGAACGCCCCGGCCTACAATGAGCAGTTCTTC
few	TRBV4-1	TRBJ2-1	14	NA	CASSQVYNVGEQFF	TGCGCCAGCAGCCAAGTCTACAACGTTGGTGAGCAGTTCTTC
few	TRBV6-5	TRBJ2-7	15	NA	CASSWAGPRASEQYF	TGTGCCAGCAGCTGGGCTGGGCCCCGGGCATCCGAGCAGTACTTC
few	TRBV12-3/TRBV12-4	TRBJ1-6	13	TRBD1	CASQGALGSPLHF	TGTGCCAGCCAGGGGGCTCTTGGTTCACCCCTCCACTTT
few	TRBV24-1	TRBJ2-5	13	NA	CATSDFTRETQYF	TGTGCCACCAGTGATTTTACTAGAGAGACCCAGTACTTC
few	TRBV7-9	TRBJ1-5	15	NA	CASSPEVADNQPQHF	TGTGCCAGCAGCCCCGAGGTGGCCGACAATCAGCCCCAGCATTTT
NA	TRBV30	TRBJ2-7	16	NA	CAWSVLTGQHAYERYF	TGTGCCTGGAGTGTTCTAACCGGCCAACATGCCTACGAGCGGTACTTC
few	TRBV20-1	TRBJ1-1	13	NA	CSAREGQRTEAFF	TGCAGTGCTAGAGAAGGGCAGCGGACTGAAGCTTTCTTT
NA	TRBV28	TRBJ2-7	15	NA	CASRPTGTLSYEQYF	TGTGCCAGCAGGCCTACCGGGACTCTCTCCTACGAGCAGTACTTC
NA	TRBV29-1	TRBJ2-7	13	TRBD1	CSVQGQGDYEQYF	TGCAGCGTACAGGGACAGGGTGACTACGAGCAGTACTTC
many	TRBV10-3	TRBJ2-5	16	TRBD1	CAISEIGGQIQETQYF	TGTGCCATCAGTGAAATTGGGGGACAGATCCAAGAGACCCAGTACTTC
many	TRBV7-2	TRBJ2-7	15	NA	CASSLEGTEAYEQYF	TGTGCCAGCAGCTTGGAAGGGACGGAGGCCTACGAGCAGTACTTC
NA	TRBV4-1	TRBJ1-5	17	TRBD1	CASSPQGGGRSNQPQHF	TGCGCCAGCAGCCCGCAGGGGGGGGGAAGAAGCAATCAGCCCCAGCATTTT
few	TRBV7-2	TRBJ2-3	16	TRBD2	CASSLGSGGGSDTQYF	TGTGCCAGCAGCTTAGGTAGCGGGGGGGGGTCAGATACGCAGTATTTT
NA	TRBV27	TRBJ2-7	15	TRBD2	CASRISGGFPYEQYF	TGTGCCAGCAGGATTAGCGGGGGATTCCCCTACGAGCAGTACTTC